This TCR beta chain was obtained from a study of blood T cells in healthy people across ages. Broader study findings: Estimates based on one million T cells were treated as lower bounds. The fall in TCR beta diversity per million T cells was roughly linear with age.

Next came a second PCR, run for about 6 to 12 cycles, which used a sample-barcoded 5' primer along with a J-beta primer mix. MiXCR, run by TCRdb on the 5' RACE reads, gives a single entry per CDR3 protein. The repertoire holds about 1.7 million distinct CDR3 sequences, with about 30% as singletons. A remark on this clonotype: The antigen is unknown.

CDR1 and CDR2 from the germline V gene are SGHRS and YFSETQ. The CDR3 spans 14 residues. With 4 bases removed from V and 3 bases from J, the gap between germline ends came to 13 bases. The chain employs TRBV5-1 and TRBJ1-1, with D possibly being TRBD1 (6 bases). This TCR was recovered from a woman younger than 45 in good health. The sequenced material came from blood. Written as DNA, the CDR3 is TGCGCCAGCAGCACGGGAGGGGGGTACACTGAAGCTTTCTTT. Its translation: CASSTGGGYTEAFF.